What follows are 2 T cell receptor beta chains derived from one specimen sequenced in a study of CD8 T cells in ankylosing spondylitis. The study's findings and limits: Ankylosing spondylitis blood seemed to carry a telltale TCR beta motif made of eight or nine highly homologous variants.

No antigen has been identified for these receptors. Using its own MiXCR run on the 5' RACE reads, TCRdb lists one record per CDR3 protein. This sample has 450,000 to 550,000 distinct CDR3 sequences, with roughly 5% found just once. Specimen: blood, either unsorted or a sorted T cell fraction (not recorded which). The source is a male donor with ankylosing spondylitis.

Of note for this clonotype: A read error may explain this, as a much larger clone is one base away. The chain uses TRBV7-2 and TRBJ1-2; the D gene is possibly TRBD1 (5 bases). This CDR3 comprises 14 residues. Germline CDR1 is SGHTA and CDR2 is FQGNSA. The CDR3 protein is CASRTGTHNYGYNF. Here the CDR3 DNA reads TGTGCCAGCAGGACCGGGACGCATAACTATGGCTACAACTTC.

Only a few counts were recorded for this clonotype. V and J are TRBV25-1 and TRBJ2-3; D remains unclear. V was trimmed by 2 bases and J by 0 bases, leaving 15 bases between them. The CDR3 contains 17 residues. From germline, CDR1 is MGHDK and CDR2 SYGVNS. The CDR3 sequence: CASSETISGTSTDTQYF. In DNA, the CDR3 is TGTGCCAGCAGTGAAACCATAAGTGGAACTAGCACAGATACGCAGTATTTT.